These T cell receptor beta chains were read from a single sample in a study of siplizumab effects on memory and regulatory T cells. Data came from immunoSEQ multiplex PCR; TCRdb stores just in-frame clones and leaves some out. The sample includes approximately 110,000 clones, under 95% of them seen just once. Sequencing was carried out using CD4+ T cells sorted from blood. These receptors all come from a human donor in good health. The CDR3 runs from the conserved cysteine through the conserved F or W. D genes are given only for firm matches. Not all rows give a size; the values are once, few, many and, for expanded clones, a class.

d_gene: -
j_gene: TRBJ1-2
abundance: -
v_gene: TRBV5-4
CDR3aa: CASSLANRAVVGYGYTF
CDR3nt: TGTGCCAGCAGCTTGGCAAACAGGGCAGTCGTGGGCTATGGCTACACCTTC

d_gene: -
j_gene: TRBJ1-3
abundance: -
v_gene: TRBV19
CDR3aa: CASSIGDGNTIYF
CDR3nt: TGTGCCAGTAGTATAGGGGATGGAAACACCATATATTTT

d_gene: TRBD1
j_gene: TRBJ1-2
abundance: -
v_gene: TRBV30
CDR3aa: CAWGDRWMSGYTF
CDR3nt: TGTGCCTGGGGGGACAGGTGGATGAGTGGCTACACCTTC

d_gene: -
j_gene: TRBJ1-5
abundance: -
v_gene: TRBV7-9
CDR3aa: CASSHQGEGNQPQHF
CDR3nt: TGTGCCAGCAGCCACCAGGGAGAAGGCAATCAGCCCCAGCATTTT

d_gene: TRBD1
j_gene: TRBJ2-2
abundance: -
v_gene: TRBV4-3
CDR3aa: CASRQGQVTGELFF
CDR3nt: TGCGCCAGCAGACAAGGACAGGTCACCGGGGAGCTGTTTTTT

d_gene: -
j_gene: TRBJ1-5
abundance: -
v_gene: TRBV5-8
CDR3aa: CASSLSGRANQPQHF
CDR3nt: TGTGCCAGCAGCTTGTCCGGCAGGGCGAATCAGCCCCAGCATTTT

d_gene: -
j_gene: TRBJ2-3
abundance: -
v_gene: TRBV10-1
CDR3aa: CASSESPLGTQYF
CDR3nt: TGCGCCAGCAGTGAGTCGCCACTGGGTACGCAGTATTTT

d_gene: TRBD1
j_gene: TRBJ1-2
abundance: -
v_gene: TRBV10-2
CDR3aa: CASSETTGVNYGYTF
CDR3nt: TGCGCCAGCAGTGAGACTACAGGGGTTAACTATGGCTACACCTTC

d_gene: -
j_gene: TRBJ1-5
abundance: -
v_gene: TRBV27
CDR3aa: CASATLGMSNQPQHF
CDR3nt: TGTGCCAGCGCTACATTGGGAATGAGCAATCAGCCCCAGCATTTT

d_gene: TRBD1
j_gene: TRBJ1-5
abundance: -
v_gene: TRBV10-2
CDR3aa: CASSESTGNQPQHF
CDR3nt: TGCGCCAGCAGTGAGTCGACAGGGAATCAGCCCCAGCATTTT

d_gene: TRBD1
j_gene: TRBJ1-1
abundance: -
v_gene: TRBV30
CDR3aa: CAWSRTGAYEAFF
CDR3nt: TGTGCCTGGAGTCGGACAGGGGCCTATGAAGCTTTCTTT

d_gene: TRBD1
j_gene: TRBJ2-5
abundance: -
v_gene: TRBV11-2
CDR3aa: CASSPGQGLQETQYF
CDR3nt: TGTGCCAGCAGCCCCGGACAGGGTCTCCAAGAGACCCAGTACTTC

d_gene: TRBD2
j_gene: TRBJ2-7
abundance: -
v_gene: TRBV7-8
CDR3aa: CASSPRLAGASWRSYEQYF
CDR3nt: TGTGCCAGCAGCCCTAGACTAGCGGGAGCTTCTTGGCGCTCCTACGAGCAGTACTTC

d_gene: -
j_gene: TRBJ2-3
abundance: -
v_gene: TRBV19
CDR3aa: CASSIGGSTDTQYF
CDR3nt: TGTGCCAGTAGTATAGGTGGAAGCACAGATACGCAGTATTTT

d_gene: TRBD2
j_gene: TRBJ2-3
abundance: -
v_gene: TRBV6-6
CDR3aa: CASSSSTSGRDTQYF
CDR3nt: TGTGCCAGCAGTTCCTCCACTAGCGGGAGGGATACGCAGTATTTT

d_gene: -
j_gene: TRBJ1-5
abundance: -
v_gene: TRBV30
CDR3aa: CAWSRAGYQPQHF
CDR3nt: TGTGCCTGGAGTAGGGCAGGGTATCAGCCCCAGCATTTT

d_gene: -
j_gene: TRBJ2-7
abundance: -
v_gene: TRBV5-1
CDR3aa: CASSLESHEQYF
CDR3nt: TGCGCCAGCAGCTTGGAAAGTCACGAGCAGTACTTC

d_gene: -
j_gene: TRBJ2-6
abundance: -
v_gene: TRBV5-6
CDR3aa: CASSLFSGANVLTF
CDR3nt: TGTGCCAGCAGCTTGTTCTCTGGGGCCAACGTCCTGACTTTC

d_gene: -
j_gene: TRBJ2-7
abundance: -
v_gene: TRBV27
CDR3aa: CASSGIGGSSYEQYF
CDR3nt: TGTGCCAGCAGTGGGATCGGCGGAAGCTCCTACGAGCAGTACTTC

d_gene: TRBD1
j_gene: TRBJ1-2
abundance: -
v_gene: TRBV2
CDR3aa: CASSTIRTGQGSGYGYTF
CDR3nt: TGTGCCAGCAGTACTATTCGGACAGGGCAGGGATCAGGCTATGGCTACACCTTC

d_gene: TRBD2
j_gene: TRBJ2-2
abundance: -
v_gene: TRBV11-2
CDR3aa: CASSFTSGGTGELFF
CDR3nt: TGTGCCAGCAGCTTCACTAGCGGGGGCACCGGGGAGCTGTTTTTT

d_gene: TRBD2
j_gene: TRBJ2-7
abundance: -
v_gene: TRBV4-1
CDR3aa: CASSQEGLAGGEQYF
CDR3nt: TGCGCCAGCAGCCAAGAGGGGCTAGCGGGGGGTGAGCAGTACTTC

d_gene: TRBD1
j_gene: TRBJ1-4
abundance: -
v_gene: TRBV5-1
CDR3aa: CASSLGPGQGEEKLFF
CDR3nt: TGCGCCAGCAGCTTGGGTCCGGGACAGGGGGAAGAAAAACTGTTTTTT

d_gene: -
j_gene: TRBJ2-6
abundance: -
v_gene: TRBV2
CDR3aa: CASSVLRSGANVLTF
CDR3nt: TGTGCCAGCAGTGTTCTCCGGTCTGGGGCCAACGTCCTGACTTTC

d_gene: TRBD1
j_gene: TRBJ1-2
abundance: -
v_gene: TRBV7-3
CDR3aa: CASSPAGQGEYGYTF
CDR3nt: TGTGCCAGCAGCCCCGCGGGACAGGGCGAGTATGGCTACACCTTC

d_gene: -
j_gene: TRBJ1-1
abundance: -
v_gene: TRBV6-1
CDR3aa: CATQWSANTEAFF
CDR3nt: TGTGCCACCCAGTGGTCCGCGAACACTGAAGCTTTCTTT

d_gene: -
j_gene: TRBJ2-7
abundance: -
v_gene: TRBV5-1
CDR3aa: CASSLDRVTPDEQYF
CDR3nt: TGCGCCAGCAGCTTGGACAGGGTCACACCCGACGAGCAGTACTTC

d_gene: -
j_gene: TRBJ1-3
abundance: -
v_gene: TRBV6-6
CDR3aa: CASSSSGTNFGNTIYF
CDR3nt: TGTGCCAGCAGTTCCTCCGGGACCAACTTTGGAAACACCATATATTTT

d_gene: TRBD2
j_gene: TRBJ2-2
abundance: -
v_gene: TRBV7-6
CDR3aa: CASSSTSVGGELFF
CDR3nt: TGTGCCAGCAGCTCTACTAGCGTAGGCGGGGAGCTGTTTTTT

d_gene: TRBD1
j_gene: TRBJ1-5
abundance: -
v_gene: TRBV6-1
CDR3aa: CASSDGQGRQPQHF
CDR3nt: TGTGCCAGCAGTGACGGACAGGGACGTCAGCCCCAGCATTTT

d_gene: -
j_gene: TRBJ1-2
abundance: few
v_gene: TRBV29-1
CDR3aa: CSVVEAPNYGYTF
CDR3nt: TGCAGCGTTGTCGAGGCACCGAACTATGGCTACACCTTC